This TCR beta chain was observed in a study of early T cells in non-severe SARS-CoV-2 infection. Study-level information: Chains from this unsorted whole-blood bulk RNA could not be paired.

This clonotype was counted between two and nine times. What it binds is not known. Separate cDNA molecules each had unique molecular identifiers attached to them. TCRdb reanalysed the 5' RACE reads using MiXCR and keeps one entry per CDR3 protein. Of roughly 100,000 distinct CDR3 sequences listed, about an eighth are singletons. Trimming at V came to 5 bases and at J to 6 bases, leaving 8 bases not matched to a gene. Germline V gives CDR1 MDHEN, CDR2 SYDVKM. This CDR3 comprises 17 residues. Whole-study findings and limits: Matching results from VDJdb favored anti-spike CD8 responses, leaving private and CD4 specificities undetected.

The clonotype originates from an adult who was a healthcare worker with PCR-confirmed SARS-CoV-2 infection or an uninfected control (not recorded which). Sequences were obtained from whole blood. V gene TRBV28 combines with J gene TRBJ2-1, with 15 bases aligning to TRBD2. For the CDR3, the DNA is TGTGCCAGCAGTCCCGTGGGACTAGCGGGAGGATCCAATGAGCAGTTCTTC. Translated, it gives CASSPVGLAGGSNEQFF. Full variable domain (missing parts from reference TRBV28 and TRBJ2-1): DVKVTQSSRYLVKRTGEKVFLECVQDMDHENMFWYRQDPGLGLRLIYFSYDVKMKEKGDIPEGYSVSREKKERFSLILESASTNQTSMYLCASSPVGLAGGSNEQFFGPGTRLTVL.